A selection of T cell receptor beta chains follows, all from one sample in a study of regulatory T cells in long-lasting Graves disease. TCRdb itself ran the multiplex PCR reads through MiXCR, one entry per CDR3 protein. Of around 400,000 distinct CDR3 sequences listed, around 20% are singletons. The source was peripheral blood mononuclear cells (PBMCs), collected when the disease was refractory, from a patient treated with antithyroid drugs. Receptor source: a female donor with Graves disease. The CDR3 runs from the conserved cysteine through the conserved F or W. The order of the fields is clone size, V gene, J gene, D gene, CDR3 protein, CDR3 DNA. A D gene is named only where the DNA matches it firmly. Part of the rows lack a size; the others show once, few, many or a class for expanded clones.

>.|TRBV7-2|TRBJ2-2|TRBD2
CASSLEPGLAGDRHTAGELFF
TGTGCCAGCAGCTTAGAACCGGGACTAGCGGGAGACCGGCATACGGCCGGGGAGCTGTTTTTT
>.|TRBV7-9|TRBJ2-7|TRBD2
CASSRMLAGRDYEQYF
TGTGCCAGCAGCCGCATGCTAGCGGGCCGAGACTACGAGCAGTACTTC
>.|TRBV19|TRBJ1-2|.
CASSIAGTNHGYTF
TGTGCCAGTAGTATTGCGGGAACTAACCATGGCTACACCTTC
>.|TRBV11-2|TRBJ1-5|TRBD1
CASNRDRGYNQPQHF
TGTGCCAGCAACCGGGACAGGGGGTACAATCAGCCCCAGCATTTT
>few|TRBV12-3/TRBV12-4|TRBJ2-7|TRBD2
CASSRTSRSYEQYF
TGTGCCAGCAGTAGGACTAGTCGCTCCTACGAGCAGTACTTC
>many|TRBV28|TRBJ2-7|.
CASSERGPATSYEQYF
TGTGCCAGCAGTGAGCGCGGCCCGGCGACATCCTACGAGCAGTACTTC
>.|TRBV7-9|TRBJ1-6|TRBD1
CASSPGGFLSPLHF
TGTGCCAGCAGCCCAGGGGGGTTCCTTTCACCCCTCCACTTT
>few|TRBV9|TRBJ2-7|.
CASSFGTSKVFEQYF
TGTGCCAGCAGCTTTGGGACGTCGAAGGTATTCGAGCAGTACTTC
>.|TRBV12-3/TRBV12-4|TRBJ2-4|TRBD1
CASSRSEQGVYTKNIQYF
TGTGCCAGCAGCCGGAGCGAACAGGGGGTGTATACCAAAAACATTCAGTACTTC
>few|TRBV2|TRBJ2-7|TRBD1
CASSEIVLGQGAGQYF
TGTGCCAGCAGTGAAATCGTATTGGGACAGGGGGCCGGGCAGTACTTC
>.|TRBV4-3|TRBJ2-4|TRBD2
CASSQDLAGSKNIQYF
TGCGCCAGCAGCCAAGATCTAGCGGGGTCCAAAAACATTCAGTACTTC
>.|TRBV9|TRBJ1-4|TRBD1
CASSARRDREFEKLFF
TGTGCCAGCAGCGCCCGCAGGGACAGGGAATTTGAAAAACTGTTTTTT
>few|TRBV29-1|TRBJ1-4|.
CSARRGEKLFF
TGCAGCGCTCGGCGGGGAGAAAAACTGTTTTTT
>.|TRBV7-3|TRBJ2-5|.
CASSPGLGSETQYF
TGTGCCAGCAGCCCGGGGCTGGGATCGGAGACCCAGTACTTC
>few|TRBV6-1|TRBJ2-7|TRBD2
CASSPSGNEQYF
TGTGCCAGCAGCCCTAGCGGGAACGAGCAGTACTTC
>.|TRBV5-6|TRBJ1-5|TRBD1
CASSLGGQGPQPQHF
TGTGCCAGCAGCCTAGGGGGACAGGGCCCTCAGCCCCAGCATTTT
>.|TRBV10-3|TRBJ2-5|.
CAISEGGWDGSASKETQYF
TGTGCCATCAGTGAGGGGGGTTGGGACGGGAGCGCATCCAAAGAGACCCAGTACTTC
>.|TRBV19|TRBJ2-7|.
CASSFTSTTYEQYF
TGTGCCAGTAGTTTCACTTCGACGACCTACGAGCAGTACTTC
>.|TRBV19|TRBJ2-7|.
CATGHYDEQYF
TGTGCCACAGGGCACTACGACGAGCAGTACTTC
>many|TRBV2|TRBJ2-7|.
CASSESRVNEQYF
TGTGCCAGCAGTGAATCCAGGGTAAACGAGCAGTACTTC
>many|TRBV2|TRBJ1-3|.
CASIHGAGSGNTIYF
TGTGCCAGCATTCACGGGGCGGGCTCTGGAAACACCATATATTTT
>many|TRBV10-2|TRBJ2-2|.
CASSYPGELFF
TGTGCCAGCAGTTACCCCGGGGAGCTGTTTTTT
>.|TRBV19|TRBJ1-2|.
CASTPGLGDYGYTF
TGTGCCAGTACCCCGGGACTGGGCGACTATGGCTACACCTTC
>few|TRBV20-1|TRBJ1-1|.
CSASWPNKNTEAFF
TGCAGTGCTAGTTGGCCCAACAAGAACACTGAAGCTTTCTTT
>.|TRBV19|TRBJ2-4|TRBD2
CASSIARGAGENIQYF
TGTGCCAGTAGTATCGCCAGGGGAGCGGGAGAAAACATTCAGTACTTC
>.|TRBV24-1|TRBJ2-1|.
CATSDLITGNEQFF
TGTGCCACCAGTGATTTGATTACGGGAAATGAGCAGTTCTTC
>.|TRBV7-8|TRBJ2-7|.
CASSLTQGIYEQYF
TGTGCCAGCAGCTTAACACAGGGTATCTACGAGCAGTACTTC
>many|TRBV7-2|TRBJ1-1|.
CASSQQRVTEAFF
TGTGCCAGCAGCCAGCAACGGGTGACTGAAGCTTTCTTT
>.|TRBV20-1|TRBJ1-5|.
CSARPPAGGGGNQPQHF
TGCAGTGCTAGACCTCCTGCGGGTGGGGGCGGCAATCAGCCCCAGCATTTT
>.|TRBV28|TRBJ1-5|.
CASSVRHPYSNQPQHF
TGTGCCAGCAGTGTTAGACACCCCTATAGCAATCAGCCCCAGCATTTT
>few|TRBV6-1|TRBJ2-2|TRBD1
CASRLLTGTGELFF
TGTGCCAGCAGACTATTGACAGGGACCGGGGAGCTGTTTTTT
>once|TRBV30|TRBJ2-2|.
CAWTRTMNTGELFF
TGTGCCTGGACCAGGACGATGAACACCGGGGAGCTGTTTTTT
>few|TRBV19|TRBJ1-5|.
CASSIGTVDSNQPQHF
TGTGCCAGTAGTATAGGGACGGTGGATAGCAATCAGCCCCAGCATTTT
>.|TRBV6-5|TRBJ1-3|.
CASSYESGNTIYF
TGTGCCAGCAGTTACGAGAGTGGAAACACCATATATTTT
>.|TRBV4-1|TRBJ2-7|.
CASSQDNGAYEQYF
TGCGCCAGCAGCCAAGATAACGGAGCCTACGAGCAGTACTTC
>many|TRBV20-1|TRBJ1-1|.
CSARQQNTEAFF
TGCAGTGCTAGGCAGCAGAACACTGAAGCTTTCTTT
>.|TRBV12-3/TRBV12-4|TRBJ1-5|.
CASSFNYQPQHF
TGTGCCAGCAGTTTTAATTATCAGCCCCAGCATTTT
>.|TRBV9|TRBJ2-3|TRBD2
CASSVDSGRAGDTQYF
TGTGCCAGCAGCGTAGACAGCGGGAGGGCCGGAGATACGCAGTATTTT
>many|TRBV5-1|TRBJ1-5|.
CASSPQGGLNQPQHF
TGCGCCAGCAGCCCGCAAGGGGGACTCAATCAGCCCCAGCATTTT
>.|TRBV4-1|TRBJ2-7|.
CASSQDGQNPYEQYF
TGCGCCAGCAGCCAAGATGGGCAGAACCCCTACGAGCAGTACTTC
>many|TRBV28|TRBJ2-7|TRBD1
CASTGTAHPYEQYF
TGTGCCAGCACTGGGACAGCCCACCCGTACGAGCAGTACTTC
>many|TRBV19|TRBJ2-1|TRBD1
CASSIEPPGQGNPNHNEQFF
TGTGCCAGTAGTATAGAGCCTCCGGGACAGGGGAATCCCAACCACAATGAGCAGTTCTTC
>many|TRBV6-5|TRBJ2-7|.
CASSYNTGLYEQYF
TGTGCCAGCAGTTACAACACGGGGCTTTACGAGCAGTACTTC
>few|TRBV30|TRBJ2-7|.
CAWGFWGEQYF
TGTGCCTGGGGATTCTGGGGGGAGCAGTACTTC
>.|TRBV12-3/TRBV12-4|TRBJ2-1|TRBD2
CASSSGLDTFF
TGTGCCAGCAGTTCCGGACTAGATACGTTCTTC
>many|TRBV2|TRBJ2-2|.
CASSEADIRMFF
TGTGCCAGCAGTGAAGCCGACATCCGAATGTTTTTT
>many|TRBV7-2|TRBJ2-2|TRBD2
CASSLNSGLASGELFF
TGTGCCAGCAGCTTAAATTCGGGACTAGCATCCGGGGAGCTGTTTTTT
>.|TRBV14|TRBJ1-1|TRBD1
CASSHDEGAPHTEAFF
TGTGCCAGCAGCCATGACGAGGGGGCGCCCCACACTGAAGCTTTCTTT
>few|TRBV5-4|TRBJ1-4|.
CASSTHSGGVEKLFF
TGTGCCAGCAGCACCCACAGCGGAGGGGTTGAAAAACTGTTTTTT
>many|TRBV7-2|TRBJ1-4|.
CASSLERISEKLFF
TGTGCCAGCAGCTTAGAGAGGATAAGTGAAAAACTGTTTTTT
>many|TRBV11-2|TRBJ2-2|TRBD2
CASSLRGEGHGGELFF
TGTGCCAGCAGCTTACGAGGGGAGGGCCATGGCGGGGAGCTGTTTTTT
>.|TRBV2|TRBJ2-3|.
CASKVAYSTDTQYF
TGTGCCAGCAAAGTAGCGTACAGCACAGATACGCAGTATTTT